The rows below give T cell receptor beta chains drawn from one sample of a study of blood T cell repertoires in COVID-19. Here immunoSEQ multiplex PCR was the method, and the copy in TCRdb shows in-frame clones only, minus some. In the table there are around 260,000 clones, 88% of which are singletons. Sequenced: peripheral blood. The receptors come from a man in his fifties or sixties who had recovered from COVID-19. CDR3s include the opening cysteine and the closing phenylalanine or tryptophan. A D gene is named only where the DNA matches it firmly. Not every row has a clone size; where given, it reads once, few, many or a size class.

d_call	v_call	j_call	clone_size	cdr3_nt	cdr3_aa
-	TRBV11-2	TRBJ2-1	-	TGTGCCAGCAGCTTAGAGAGGGCCCTATCCAAGTTCAATGAGCAGTTCTTC	CASSLERALSKFNEQFF
TRBD1	TRBV5-1	TRBJ1-3	-	TGCGCCAGCAGCTCCGACAGGGCCGCTGGAAACACCATATATTTT	CASSSDRAAGNTIYF
-	TRBV6-5	TRBJ1-1	-	TGTGCCAGCAGGAAAAACGGTTACTCTGAAGCTTTCTTT	CASRKNGYSEAFF
-	TRBV27	TRBJ1-2	-	TGTGCCAGCAGTTTCAATGGTGTAGCGGGCTACACCTTC	CASSFNGVAGYTF
TRBD1	TRBV5-6	TRBJ2-2	-	TGTGCCAGCAGCTTGGTGTCAGGGGGTACCGGGGAGCTGTTTTTT	CASSLVSGGTGELFF
-	TRBV7-9	TRBJ2-2	once	TGTGCCAGCATGTCGTACACCGGGGAGCTGTTTTTT	CASMSYTGELFF
TRBD1	TRBV5-1	TRBJ2-7	few	TGCGCCAGCAGCCCCGGACAGGGGAGGGAGCAGTACTTC	CASSPGQGREQYF
TRBD2	TRBV11-2	TRBJ2-1	-	TGTGCCAGCAGCTTTAGCGGGGGGAGCTACAATGAGCAGTTCTTC	CASSFSGGSYNEQFF
TRBD1	TRBV5-1	TRBJ2-3	-	TGCGCCAGCAGCTTGGGAACAGGGGCGGATACGCAGTATTTT	CASSLGTGADTQYF
TRBD2	TRBV7-2	TRBJ2-1	-	TGTGCCAGCAGCTTACAAGGCGGGGGGGGGAACAATGAGCAGTTCTTC	CASSLQGGGGNNEQFF
-	TRBV5-6	TRBJ1-4	once	TGTGCCAGCAGCTCGGCGGTCTTAGGGGTTAGCGAAAAACTGTTTTTT	CASSSAVLGVSEKLFF
-	TRBV24-1	TRBJ2-1	-	TGTGCCACCAGCTCCGGACAGGGACTATACAATGAGCAGTTCTTC	CATSSGQGLYNEQFF
-	TRBV5-1	TRBJ1-6	-	TGCGCCAGCAGCTTGGAGAGGGCCACCAGTTCACCCCTCCACTTT	CASSLERATSSPLHF
-	TRBV5-1	TRBJ2-1	-	TGCGCCAGCAGCTTGGCCCCGTTCAATGAGCAGTTCTTC	CASSLAPFNEQFF
TRBD1	TRBV24-1	TRBJ1-1	-	TGTGCCACCAGTGATAGAGACAGGGGCCCGCCAAACACTGAAGCTTTCTTT	CATSDRDRGPPNTEAFF
-	TRBV12-3/TRBV12-4	TRBJ1-1	few	TGTGCCAGCAGAAGACAGCCGGATGAAGCTTTCTTT	CASRRQPDEAFF
-	TRBV27	TRBJ2-3	-	TGTGCCAGCAGTTCGGGGGGCAGCCGCACAGATACGCAGTATTTT	CASSSGGSRTDTQYF
TRBD2	TRBV2	TRBJ2-7	once	TGTGCCAGCAGTGCGCTAGCGGGGGGAAGCGACGAGCAGTACTTC	CASSALAGGSDEQYF
-	TRBV11-2	TRBJ2-3	-	TGTGCCAGCAGCCCTCAGGGACACCGTCGAGGAGATACGCAGTATTTT	CASSPQGHRRGDTQYF
TRBD2	TRBV5-1	TRBJ2-5	-	TGCGCCAGCAGCTTGGGCTCTAGCGGGGGCCTGGGGACCCAGTACTTC	CASSLGSSGGLGTQYF
TRBD1	TRBV7-2	TRBJ2-2	-	TGTGCCACCGCAAAGGACAGGGCTTACACCGGGGAGCTGTTTTTT	CATAKDRAYTGELFF
TRBD1	TRBV7-3	TRBJ2-5	-	TGTGCCAGCAGCTTATACAGGGGGGAGACCCAGTACTTC	CASSLYRGETQYF
-	TRBV19	TRBJ2-3	-	TGTGCCAGTAGAGCCGGGAGCACAGATACGCAGTATTTT	CASRAGSTDTQYF
TRBD1	TRBV5-4	TRBJ1-1	-	TGTGCCAGCAGCCCTCCGGGACAGGGAAACACTGAAGCTTTCTTT	CASSPPGQGNTEAFF
TRBD1	TRBV27	TRBJ1-1	-	TGTGCCAGCAGGACAGGGCCTGAAGCTTTCTTT	CASRTGPEAFF
-	TRBV19	TRBJ1-3	-	TGTGCCAGTGGAAGAATACAGGGAACTGGAAACACCATATATTTT	CASGRIQGTGNTIYF
-	TRBV19	TRBJ2-3	-	TGTGCCAGTAGTATAGTGCAGGGGAGAGGAGATACGCAGTATTTT	CASSIVQGRGDTQYF